This T cell receptor beta chain was observed in a study of T cell responses to AZD1222 COVID-19 vaccine (dated by TCRdb to about 2021). About the study as a whole: TCR sequencing covered 233 trial participants: 200 to 210 given two doses of AZD1222 and about 26 given two doses of MenACWY control vaccine. Enrollment into the trials was organized by age into subgroups of 18-55, 56-69 and 70-plus years, and those subgroups contained roughly 140, 27 and 60 TCR-sequenced participants, respectively. Paper-wide results and their limitations: Because no samples from the day 14 peak response were available, repertoires could be characterized only after the peak T cell response. Vaccine-associated CD4 TCRs spanned the whole spike protein, with dominant responses in regions 160-218 and 743-854. Participants were mostly white British, with more females than males. The authors suggested clonal diversity may have been underestimated. After two AZD1222 doses, spike-specific TCR breadth and depth were significantly higher than at day 0 and than in MenACWY recipients. In the small 56-69-year group, the increase in depth fell short of significance, most likely because of low power. Conclusions about previously exposed vaccinees are limited because only six or seven AZD1222 recipients were SARS-CoV-2 seropositive at baseline. Reportedly, close to half of the unique spike-specific TCRs recognized epitopes lying outside the regions that are mutated in the B.1.351 and B.1.1.7 variants.

This specimen's time point label, interpreted: about 28 days (+/-7) after the second vaccine dose. AZD1222 recipients whose second dose came at about 4 weeks and those whose second dose came at about 12 weeks were combined into one group, since spike-specific TCR depth and breadth did not differ between the two schedules. Vaccinee samples came from UK trials COV001 and COV002, including a single-blind randomized controlled phase 2/3 trial of AZD1222 (ChAdOx1 nCoV-19) in healthy adults. Trial participant PBMC samples were collected at day 0 and day 28 after the second dose for TCRbeta chain sequencing. The CDR3 regions of human TCRbeta chains were analyzed by immunosequencing. From the authors' description of their analysis: Repertoire TCRs were checked for matches against a reference library of SARS-CoV-2-specific TCRs that had been generated using the MIRA antigen-specificity platform. Breadth was defined as the fraction of unique TCRs that were SARS-CoV-2-associated. Depth was defined as the fraction of total T cells that were SARS-CoV-2-associated. Using the MIRA data, every spike-specific TCR was mapped to the spike region that the TCR reacted to and assigned to either a CD4 or a CD8 class. Log10-transformed breadth and depth values were compared by one-way ANOVA with Sidak's multiple comparisons tests. TCRdb re-hosts the immuneACCESS table, in-frame sequences only. Its copies lack some clones; in the studies checked, an unresolved V gene accounts for under half of them, and the cause for the rest is not known. Clonal size and the V and J genes are those of that table, whereas D and trimming came from the DNA. The sample table shows 150,000 to 200,000 clones, and approximately 90% are seen once. The top ten constitute less than 1.5% of the sample.

A word on this clone: This clone's antigen is unknown. No base qualities exist here, and no much larger clone lies one base off it.

Here the sequenced sample was peripheral blood, taken 28 days after the second AZD1222 dose. The clonotype was recovered from an adult who received the AZD1222 COVID-19 vaccine.

The CDR3 protein sequence reads: CATTSGQGGGYTF. The DNA sequence reads TGTGCCACCACCTCGGGACAGGGGGGCGGCTACACCTTC. The chain employs TRBV15 and TRBJ1-2, and TRBD1 matches 11 of the central bases. Including cysteine and phenylalanine, the CDR3 has 13 amino acids. Of all the DNA, just the CDR3 is kept, 39 bases in frame from base 1. Germline trimming amounts to 7 bases on V and 8 bases on J, with 6 as the count of junction bases outside the gene matches. For CDR1 and CDR2, the germline V gene (reference sequence) lists LNHNV and YYDKDF.